These 29 T cell receptor beta chains originate from one sample sequenced in a study of blood T cell repertoires in COVID-19. This table comes from immunoSEQ multiplex PCR, and its TCRdb copy is limited to in-frame clones, with some not included. The data contain roughly 180,000 clones, around 85% of them seen just once; the ten biggest clones take up 2% to 2.5%. What was sequenced was peripheral blood. The receptors shown here come from a man aged 65 to 85 with active or convalescent COVID-19.

The CDR3 nucleotides read TGTGCCAGCAGTTTATCACGTGGGGGCCCAAGCTCCTACAATGAGCAGTTCTTC. Translation gives CASSLSRGGPSSYNEQFF. The V and J genes are TRBV27 and TRBJ2-1; a possible D gene is TRBD1 (6 bases). Between the trimmed V and J ends, which lost 0 bases and 0 bases, there was a span of 15 bases. Germline loops: CDR1 MNHEY, CDR2 SMNVEV (reference sequence). This CDR3 has 18 residues.

J is TRBJ1-1 and V is TRBV30, with a tentative D call TRBD1 (6 bases). Germline V gene sequence: CDR1 GTSNPN, CDR2 SVGIG (reference sequence). The CDR3 consists of 14 residues. The V and J ends lost 0 bases and 0 bases respectively, with 8 bases between them. CDR3 amino acids: CAWSVYRVNTEAFF. The DNA for the CDR3 is TGTGCCTGGAGTGTGTACAGGGTGAACACTGAAGCTTTCTTT.

The chain is built from TRBV25-1 and TRBJ2-1; D might be TRBD2 (6 bases). Germline loops: CDR1 MGHDK, CDR2 SYGVNS. The ends were cut back, 3 bases at V and 0 bases at J, with 18 bases in the middle. The CDR3 totals 18 residues. The CDR3 DNA reads TGTGCCAGCAGTGACCTCGGAGGGAAGGAGAGCTCCTACAATGAGCAGTTCTTC. Translation: CASSDLGGKESSYNEQFF.

This clone showed up just once. This chain connects TRBV28 to TRBJ2-1; 8 bases agree with TRBD1. The length of the CDR3 is 15 residues. Trimming cost V 3 bases and J 7 bases; bases outside gene matches: 8. CDR1 and CDR2 (germline): MDHEN, SYDVKM. The CDR3 sequence: CASSFSQGAANEQFF. In DNA, the CDR3 is TGTGCCAGCAGTTTTAGTCAGGGGGCGGCAAATGAGCAGTTCTTC.

This clone was seen only once. CDR3 region: CASSPVRQSETQYF. The CDR3 DNA is TGTGCCAGCAGCCCCGTTCGACAATCAGAGACCCAGTACTTC. The rearrangement links TRBV28 to TRBJ2-5; D call uncertain. Between the trimmed V and J ends, which lost 6 bases and 4 bases, there was a span of 15 bases. Germline assignment: CDR1 MDHEN and CDR2 SYDVKM. This CDR3 comprises 14 residues.

V is TRBV5-5 and J is TRBJ1-2; D uncertain. Germline CDR1 SGHKS, CDR2 YYEKEE (reference sequence). The V gene lost 0 bases and the J gene lost 8 bases, with 8 bases spanning the gap. The CDR3 is made up of 12 amino acids. CDR3 DNA sequence: TGTGCCAGCAGCTTGGAGTTCCGGGGCTACACCTTC. This codes for CASSLEFRGYTF. The entire variable domain, with the rest obtained from reference TRBV5-5 and TRBJ1-2, is as follows: DAGVTQSPTHLIKTRGQQVTLRCSPISGHKSVSWYQQVLGQGPQFIFQYYEKEERGRGNFPDRFSARQFPNYSSELNVNALLLGDSALYLCASSLEFRGYTFGSGTRLTVV.

The chain links TRBV7-2 to TRBJ2-3; TRBD2 matches 10 bases. Germline CDR1 is SGHTA and CDR2 is FQGNSA. The CDR3 contains 18 residues. V gave up 3 bases and J gave up 4 bases; unmatched junction bases: 13. CDR3 residues: CASSFSLAGVPPPDTQYF. CDR3 DNA sequence: TGTGCCAGCAGCTTTAGTCTAGCGGGGGTCCCCCCGCCAGATACGCAGTATTTT.

V gene TRBV7-9 combines with J gene TRBJ2-7, with 7 bases that match TRBD1. The CDR3 is made up of 14 amino acids. Germline V gene lookup returns CDR1 SEHNR and CDR2 FQNEAQ (reference sequence). Trimming at V came to 3 bases and at J to 3 bases, leaving 5 bases not matched to a gene. CDR3 nucleotides: TGTGCCAGCAGCTTCTCGACAGGGATCTACGAGCAGTACTTC. Its translation is CASSFSTGIYEQYF.

This chain uses TRBV7-8 with TRBJ2-2; 10 nucleotides align to TRBD2. This CDR3 is built from 16 residues. After removal of 2 bases from V and 4 bases from J, the junction contained 4 bases not matched to a gene. Germline-derived CDR1 and CDR2 are SGHVS and FQNEAQ. The CDR3 nucleotides read TGTGCCAGCAGCTTATTTGGGACTAGCGCCACCGGGGAGCTGTTTTTT. Its protein product is CASSLFGTSATGELFF. The full variable domain, completed using reference TRBV7-8 and TRBJ2-2, is GAGVSQSPRYKVAKRGQDVALRCDPISGHVSLFWYQQALGQGPEFLTYFQNEAQLDKSGLPSDRFFAERPEGSVSTLKIQRTQQEDSAVYLCASSLFGTSATGELFFGEGSRLTVL.

V is TRBV3-1 (or the pseudogene TRBV3-2) and J is TRBJ2-1; 10 bases align to TRBD2. The CDR3 contains 17 residues. The V and J ends lost 4 bases and 12 bases, in that order; junction bases with no gene match: 18. Per the germline V gene, CDR1 is LGHDT and CDR2 is YNNKEL (reference sequence). CDR3 sequence (DNA): TGTGCCAGCAGCCGAGAACCGGGACTAGCGAGACAAAGCGGGCAGTTCTTC. Translating gives CASSREPGLARQSGQFF.

The table lists this clone with a few counts. V gene TRBV11-3 combines with J gene TRBJ2-1; 10 bases align to TRBD2. CDR3 size: 15 residues. Trimming removed 4 bases from V and 6 bases from J; junction bases left unmatched: 6. Germline assignment: CDR1 SGHNT and CDR2 YENEEA. CDR3 sequence reads: CASSSLAGSVNEQFF. The CDR3, as DNA: TGTGCCAGCAGCTCACTAGCGGGGTCTGTCAATGAGCAGTTCTTC.

The rearrangement joins TRBV2 to TRBJ1-2, with D uncertain. From germline, CDR1 is SNHLY and CDR2 FYNNEI. Trimming took 4 bases from V and 7 from J, leaving 10 bases between them. The CDR3 has 12 amino acids. The CDR3 sequence is CASSAQLIGYTF. The CDR3 region has the DNA TGTGCCAGCAGTGCACAGCTGATTGGCTACACCTTC. The full variable domain, in which reference TRBV2 and TRBJ1-2 provide the parts outside the CDR3, is EPEVTQTPSHQVTQMGQEVILRCVPISNHLYFYWYRQILGQKVEFLVSFYNNEISEKSEIFDDQFSVERPDGSNFTLKIRSTKLEDSAMYFCASSAQLIGYTFGSGTRLTVV.

This clone appeared once. The CDR3 bases are TGTGCCAGCAGCTTAGGTCCGGACAGGGGGAACACCGGGGAGCTGTTTTTT. This codes for CASSLGPDRGNTGELFF. This chain links TRBV7-9 with TRBJ2-2; TRBD1 aligns across 9 bases. CDR3 length: 17 residues. Germline V gene lookup returns CDR1 SEHNR and CDR2 FQNEAQ (reference sequence). J was trimmed by 1 base and V by 1 base; bases with no gene match: 4.

This clone was seen just once. The CDR3 coding sequence is TGTGCCTGGAGTCCGCCGGGACAGGGTTTATATGGCTACACCTTC. It translates to CAWSPPGQGLYGYTF. The chain joins TRBV30 to TRBJ1-2; 9 nucleotides agree with TRBD1. Germline CDR1 GTSNPN, CDR2 SVGIG (reference sequence). The V segment lost 2 bases and the J segment 5 bases; nucleotides outside the gene matches: 9. The CDR3 runs to 15 residues.

The V gene is TRBV5-8, the J gene TRBJ1-1; no clear D. Deletions cut 10 bases from V and 0 bases from J, with 13 bases between. The CDR3 loop spans 13 amino acids. Germline CDR1 reads SGHTS; CDR2 reads YDEGEE. The CDR3 DNA sequence: TGTGCCGGGAGTGGCTCAATGAACACTGAAGCTTTCTTT. It yields the protein CAGSGSMNTEAFF.

The V gene is TRBV18, the J gene TRBJ1-1; D is undetermined. CDR1 is KGHSH, CDR2 LQKENI, per germline. This CDR3 contains 14 residues. V lost 3 bases to trimming and J lost 3 bases, with 11 bases between them. The CDR3 DNA is TGTGCCAGCTCACCCGGGATTGCGGACACTGAAGCTTTCTTT. Translated: CASSPGIADTEAFF. Full variable domain (missing parts from reference TRBV18 and TRBJ1-1): NAGVMQNPRHLVRRRGQEARLRCSPMKGHSHVYWYRQLPEEGLKFMVYLQKENIIDESGMPKERFSAEFPKEGPSILRIQQVVRGDSAAYFCASSPGIADTEAFFGQGTRLTVV.

V and J are TRBV27 and TRBJ2-5; the match to TRBD2 covers 7 bases. After removal of 2 bases from V and 4 bases from J, the junction contained 4 bases not matched to a gene. Germline-derived CDR1 and CDR2 are MNHEY and SMNVEV (reference sequence). There are 14 residues in the CDR3. The CDR3 reads CASSLAGVSETQYF. In DNA, the CDR3 is TGTGCCAGCAGTTTAGCGGGAGTTTCAGAGACCCAGTACTTC.

The chain recombines TRBV5-1 with TRBJ2-3; 9 positions agree with TRBD2. Germline assignment: CDR1 SGHRS and CDR2 YFSETQ. This CDR3 has 16 amino acids. After removal of 0 bases from V and 0 bases from J, the junction contained 2 bases not matched to a gene. CDR3 sequence (DNA): TGCGCCAGCAGCTTGGTAGCGGGGGCCAGCACAGATACGCAGTATTTT. This translates into CASSLVAGASTDTQYF.

The CDR3 loop is CASSQEGRTYEQYF. CDR3 coding DNA: TGTGCCAGCAGCCAAGAAGGGAGAACCTACGAGCAGTACTTC. The chain uses TRBV3-1 (or the pseudogene TRBV3-2) and TRBJ2-7; D might be TRBD2 (5 bases). V lost 0 bases and J lost 2, with 8 bases in between. CDR1 is LGHDT and CDR2 is YNNKEL in the germline V gene (reference sequence). The CDR3 covers 14 residues.

V gene TRBV19 combines with J gene TRBJ1-1, with 8 bases matching TRBD1. This CDR3 spans 13 amino acids. Germline loops: CDR1 LNHDA, CDR2 SQIVND (reference sequence). J lost 1 base, V lost 5 bases, and 0 bases had no gene match. The CDR3 nucleotides are TGTGCCAGTAGTGACAGGGGGAACACTGAAGCTTTCTTT. Protein product: CASSDRGNTEAFF.

V gene TRBV5-6 combines with J gene TRBJ2-7; 10 positions match TRBD1. This CDR3 region has 15 residues. CDR1 SGHDT and CDR2 YYEEEE come from the germline V gene. Unmatched junction bases numbered 8, after V lost 4 bases and J lost 4 bases. CDR3 DNA: TGTGCCAGCAGCCCGACAGGGGGCGTGCTTTACGAGCAGTACTTC. This sequence encodes CASSPTGGVLYEQYF.

The rearrangement uses TRBV9 and TRBJ1-3, with D possibly being TRBD1 (6 bases). Germline CDR1 SGDLS, CDR2 YYNGEE. The CDR3 runs to 16 residues. Trimming removed 0 bases from V and 3 bases from J, with 13 bases in between. The CDR3 region has the DNA TGTGCCAGCAGCGTAGATTCCAGGGGAAATGGAAACACCATATATTTT. It translates to CASSVDSRGNGNTIYF.

The chain combines TRBV9 with TRBJ2-3; the match to TRBD2 covers 14 bases. Germline V gene sequence: CDR1 SGDLS, CDR2 YYNGEE. The V and J ends lost 5 bases and 1 base, in that order; junction bases with no gene match: 9. The CDR3 runs 18 residues. CDR3 loop: CASSVTSGGAMGTDTQYF. DNA for the CDR3: TGTGCCAGCAGTGTGACTAGCGGGGGGGCAATGGGCACAGATACGCAGTATTTT.

This clone was counted a single time. This chain uses TRBV6-5 with TRBJ1-4; a possible D gene is TRBD1 (5 bases). Germline loops: CDR1 MNHEY, CDR2 SVGAGI. The length of the CDR3 is 15 residues. V was clipped by 6 bases and J by 6 bases, with 17 bases between them. The CDR3 spells CASSPIRGNYEKLFF. Here the CDR3 DNA reads TGTGCCAGCAGCCCAATTAGGGGCAATTATGAAAAACTGTTTTTT.

The V call is TRBV28, the J call TRBJ1-1, with D hard to call. CDR1 is MDHEN, CDR2 SYDVKM, per germline. V shed 2 bases and J shed 1 base, with 8 bases lying between them. This CDR3 has 14 residues. Here the CDR3 DNA reads TGTGCCAGCAGTTTACAGGTCGAGAACACTGAAGCTTTCTTT. Translation gives CASSLQVENTEAFF.

CDR3 bases: TGTGCCAGCAGTCTCGGACTGGATTCACCCCTCCACTTT. Protein: CASSLGLDSPLHF. The V and J genes are TRBV27 and TRBJ1-6; no firm D call. With 5 bases removed from V and 8 bases from J, the gap between germline ends came to 10 bases. The CDR3 sequence is 13 residues long. Per germline, CDR1 MNHEY and CDR2 SMNVEV (reference sequence).

The rearrangement uses TRBV29-1 and TRBJ2-5; 7 bases line up with TRBD2. CDR1 SQVTM and CDR2 ANQGSEA come from the germline V gene. The V segment lost 1 base and the J segment 5 bases; nucleotides outside the gene matches: 7. CDR3 size: 14 residues. The CDR3 DNA sequence: TGCAGCGTTGAAGCCGAACTAGCGAGGGAGACCCAGTACTTC. Its translation: CSVEAELARETQYF.

The V gene is TRBV21-1, the J gene TRBJ2-3; the table's D call TRBD2 went unverified against the DNA. TRBV21-1 is tagged as a pseudogene. The CDR3 contains 17 residues. DNA for the CDR3: TGTGCCAGCAGCTCTCCAACTCTAGCGCCCAGCACAGATACGCAGTATTTT. Translated, it gives CASSSPTLAPSTDTQYF.

The chain has TRBV24-1 and TRBJ1-4; 9 nucleotides line up with TRBD1. Germline-derived CDR1 and CDR2 are KGHDR and SFDVKD. The ends lost 3 bases at V and 7 bases at J; junction bases unmatched: 8. This CDR3 contains 16 residues. The CDR3 DNA reads as TGTGCCACCAGTGATCCGGCACAGGGGGCGAGTGAAAAACTGTTTTTT. The encoded protein is CATSDPAQGASEKLFF.